These 6 T cell receptor beta chains share one sample of origin, sequenced in a study of T cells in Graves' hyperthyroidism and ophthalmopathy. The CDR3 regions of TCR beta were amplified from RNA transcripts. A set of HTBI primers served as the primers for a first-round RT-PCR of the TCR CDR3. A single record per CDR3 protein comes from TCRdb applying MiXCR to the multiplex PCR reads. The table lists 370,000 or so distinct CDR3 sequences, 25% of them singletons. Sample: blood. These receptors originate from a man aged 45-65 years with Graves' hyperthyroidism.

This chain links TRBV7-2 with TRBJ2-7, with 8 bases identical to TRBD2. CDR3 length equals 14 residues. CDR1 SGHTA and CDR2 FQGNSA come from the germline V gene. V gave up 3 bases and J gave up 4 bases; unmatched junction bases: 5. The CDR3: CASSFSGLVYEQYF. The CDR3 coding sequence is TGTGCCAGCAGCTTTTCGGGACTAGTTTACGAGCAGTACTTC.

A few counts support this clonotype. CDR3 in amino acids: CASSSGGGRETQYF. In DNA form, the CDR3 reads TGTGCCAGTTCTAGCGGAGGGGGGCGAGAGACCCAGTACTTC. This sequence joins TRBV6-1 and TRBJ2-5; tentatively, D is TRBD2 (7 bases). Germline assignment: CDR1 MNHNS and CDR2 SASEGT. CDR3 size: 14 residues. V lost 9 bases and J lost 4, with 18 bases in between.

V and J are TRBV6-5 and TRBJ2-3; a possible D gene is TRBD2 (7 bases). Per the germline V gene, CDR1 is MNHEY and CDR2 is SVGAGI. The CDR3 contains 15 residues. Trimming stripped 3 bases from V and 1 base from J, with 11 bases between. CDR3 in amino acids: CASSYRGGGTDTQYF. DNA for the CDR3: TGTGCCAGCAGTTATAGGGGGGGAGGCACAGATACGCAGTATTTT.

In its sample, this clonotype was seen many times. The chain carries TRBV7-3 and TRBJ2-5; D possibly uses TRBD1 or TRBD2 (6 bases each). Trimming removed 0 bases at V and 5 bases at J, with 19 bases between. CDR1 is SGHTA, CDR2 FQGTGA, per germline. The CDR3 spans 17 residues. The CDR3 sequence: CASSLTGAGRSRETQYF. The CDR3 nucleotides are TGTGCCAGCAGCTTAACGGGGGCGGGGCGGTCTAGGGAGACCCAGTACTTC.

This chain's CDR3 is CASSQGRVSGNTIYF. In nucleotides, the CDR3 is TGTGCCAGCAGCCAGGGGAGGGTTTCTGGAAACACCATATATTTT. The chain employs TRBV3-1 and TRBJ1-3; the D is unclear. The CDR3 extends over 15 amino acids. Deletions cut 3 bases from V and 1 base from J, with 10 bases between. Germline V gives CDR1 LGHDT, CDR2 YNNKEL (reference sequence).

The chain carries TRBV2 and TRBJ2-7; the match to TRBD2 covers 14 bases. CDR1 and CDR2 from the germline V gene are SNHLY and FYNNEI. Trimming cost V 8 bases and J 7 bases; bases outside gene matches: 16. This CDR3 region has 17 residues. The CDR3 nucleotides are TGTGCCAGCCAGGGCCCCCCGGGACTAGCGGGAGAGGGGGAGCAGTACTTC. Translated: CASQGPPGLAGEGEQYF.